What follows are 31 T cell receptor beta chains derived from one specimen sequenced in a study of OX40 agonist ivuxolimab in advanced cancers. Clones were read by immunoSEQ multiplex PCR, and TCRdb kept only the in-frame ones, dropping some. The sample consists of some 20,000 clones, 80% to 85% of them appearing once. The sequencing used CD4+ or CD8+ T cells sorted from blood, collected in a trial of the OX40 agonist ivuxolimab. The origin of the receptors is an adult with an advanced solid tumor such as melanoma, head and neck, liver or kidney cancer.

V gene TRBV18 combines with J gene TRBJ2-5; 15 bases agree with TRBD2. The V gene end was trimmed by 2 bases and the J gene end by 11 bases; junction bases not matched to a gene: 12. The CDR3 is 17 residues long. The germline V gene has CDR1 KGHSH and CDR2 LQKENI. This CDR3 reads CASSPGTSGRRRREQYF. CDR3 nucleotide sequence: TGTGCCAGCTCACCAGGGACTAGCGGGAGGCGCCGCCGGGAGCAGTACTTC.

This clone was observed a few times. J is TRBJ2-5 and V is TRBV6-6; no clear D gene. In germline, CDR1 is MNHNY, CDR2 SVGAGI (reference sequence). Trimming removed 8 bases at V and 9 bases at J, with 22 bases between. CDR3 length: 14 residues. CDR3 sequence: CASVNRQSSAAQYF. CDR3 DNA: TGTGCCAGCGTTAATAGGCAGTCCTCCGCGGCCCAGTACTTC.

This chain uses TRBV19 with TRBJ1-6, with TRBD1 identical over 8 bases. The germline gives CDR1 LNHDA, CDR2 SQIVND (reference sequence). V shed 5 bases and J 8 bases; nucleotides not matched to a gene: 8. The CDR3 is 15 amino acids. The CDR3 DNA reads TGTGCCAGTAGTGTGGACAGGGTGGGTGATTCACCCCTCCACTTT. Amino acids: CASSVDRVGDSPLHF.

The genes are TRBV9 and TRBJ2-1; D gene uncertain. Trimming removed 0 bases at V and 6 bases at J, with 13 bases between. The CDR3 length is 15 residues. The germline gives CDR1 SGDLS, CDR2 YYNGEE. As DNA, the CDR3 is TGTGCCAGCAGCGTAGGCAGCGTTATAGGCAATGAGCAGTTCTTC. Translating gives CASSVGSVIGNEQFF.

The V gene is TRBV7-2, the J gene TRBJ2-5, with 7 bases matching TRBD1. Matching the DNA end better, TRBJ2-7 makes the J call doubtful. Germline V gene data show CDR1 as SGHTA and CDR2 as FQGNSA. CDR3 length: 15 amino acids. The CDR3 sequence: CASSLATGIGYEQYF. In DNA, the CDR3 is TGTGCCAGCAGCTTAGCGACAGGGATCGGCTACGAGCAGTACTTC.

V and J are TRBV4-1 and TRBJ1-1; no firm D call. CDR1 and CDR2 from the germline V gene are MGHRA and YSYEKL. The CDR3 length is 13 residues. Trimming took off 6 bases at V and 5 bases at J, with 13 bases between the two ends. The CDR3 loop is CASRDLGKTEAFF. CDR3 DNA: TGCGCCAGCAGGGACCTGGGGAAAACTGAAGCTTTCTTT.

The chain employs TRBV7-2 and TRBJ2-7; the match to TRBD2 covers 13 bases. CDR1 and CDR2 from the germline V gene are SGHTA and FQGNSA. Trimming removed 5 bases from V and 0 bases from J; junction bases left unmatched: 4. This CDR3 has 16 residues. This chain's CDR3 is CASSLGLAGFSYEQYF. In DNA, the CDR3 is TGTGCCAGCAGCCTGGGACTAGCGGGATTCTCCTACGAGCAGTACTTC.

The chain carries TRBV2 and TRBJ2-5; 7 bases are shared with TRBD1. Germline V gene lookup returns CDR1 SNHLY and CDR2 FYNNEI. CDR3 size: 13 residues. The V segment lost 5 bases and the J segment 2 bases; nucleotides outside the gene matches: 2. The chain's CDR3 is CASSRGQQETQYF. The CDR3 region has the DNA TGTGCCAGCAGTCGGGGACAGCAAGAGACCCAGTACTTC.

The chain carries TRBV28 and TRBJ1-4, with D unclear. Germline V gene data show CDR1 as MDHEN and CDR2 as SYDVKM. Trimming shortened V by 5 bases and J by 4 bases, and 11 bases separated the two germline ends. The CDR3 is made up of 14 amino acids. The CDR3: CASSAGSVNEKLFF. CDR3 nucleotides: TGTGCCAGCAGTGCCGGGAGCGTTAATGAAAAACTGTTTTTT.

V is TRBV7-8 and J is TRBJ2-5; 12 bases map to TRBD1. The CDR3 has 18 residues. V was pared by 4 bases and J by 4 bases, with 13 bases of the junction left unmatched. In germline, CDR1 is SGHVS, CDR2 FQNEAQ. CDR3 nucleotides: TGTGCCAGCAGCTCCGGGACAGGGGGCTTTTTGGTCCTAGAGACCCAGTACTTC. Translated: CASSSGTGGFLVLETQYF. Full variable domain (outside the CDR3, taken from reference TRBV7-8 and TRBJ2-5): GAGVSQSPRYKVAKRGQDVALRCDPISGHVSLFWYQQALGQGPEFLTYFQNEAQLDKSGLPSDRFFAERPEGSVSTLKIQRTQQEDSAVYLCASSSGTGGFLVLETQYFGPGTRLLVL.

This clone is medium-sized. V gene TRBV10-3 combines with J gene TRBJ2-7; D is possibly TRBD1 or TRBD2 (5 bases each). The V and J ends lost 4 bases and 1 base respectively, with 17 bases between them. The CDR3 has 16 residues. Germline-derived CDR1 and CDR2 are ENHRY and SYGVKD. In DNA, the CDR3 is TGTGCCATCAGTGTCCCCGGGCAGGGAGCGTCCTACGAGCAGTACTTC. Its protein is CAISVPGQGASYEQYF.

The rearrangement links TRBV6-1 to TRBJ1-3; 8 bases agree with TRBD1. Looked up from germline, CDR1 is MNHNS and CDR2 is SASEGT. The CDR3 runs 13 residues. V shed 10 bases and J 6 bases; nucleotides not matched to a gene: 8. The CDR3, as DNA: TGTGCCATCGGGGTGACAGGGGCAAACACCATATATTTT. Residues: CAIGVTGANTIYF.

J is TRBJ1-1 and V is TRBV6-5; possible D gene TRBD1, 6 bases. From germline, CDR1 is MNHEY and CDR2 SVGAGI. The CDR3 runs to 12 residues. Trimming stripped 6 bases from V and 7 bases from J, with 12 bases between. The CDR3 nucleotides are TGTGCCAGCAGAGCCCTACAGGGTGAAGCTTTCTTT. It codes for CASRALQGEAFF.

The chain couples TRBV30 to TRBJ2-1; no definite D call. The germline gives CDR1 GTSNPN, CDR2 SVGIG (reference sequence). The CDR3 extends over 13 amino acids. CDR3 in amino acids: CAFGVLTYNEQFF. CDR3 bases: TGTGCTTTCGGAGTTCTTACCTACAATGAGCAGTTCTTC.

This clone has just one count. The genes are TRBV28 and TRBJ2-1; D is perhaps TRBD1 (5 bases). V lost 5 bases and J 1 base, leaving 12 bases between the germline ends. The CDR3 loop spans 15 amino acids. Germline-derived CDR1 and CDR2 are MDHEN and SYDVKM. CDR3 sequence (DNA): TGTGCCAGCAGTCCACGGACAAAATCCTACAATGAGCAGTTCTTC. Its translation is CASSPRTKSYNEQFF. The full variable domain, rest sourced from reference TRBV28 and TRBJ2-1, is DVKVTQSSRYLVKRTGEKVFLECVQDMDHENMFWYRQDPGLGLRLIYFSYDVKMKEKGDIPEGYSVSREKKERFSLILESASTNQTSMYLCASSPRTKSYNEQFFGPGTRLTVL.

The CDR3 DNA reads as TGTGCCAGCAGCCCTCCCCCGGGATCCTCCTACGAGCAGTACTTC. Protein sequence: CASSPPPGSSYEQYF. This chain joins TRBV5-5 and TRBJ2-7; D possibly corresponds to TRBD2 (5 bases). The CDR3 has 15 residues. The V end was cut by 4 bases, the J end by 0 bases, with 14 bases between. The germline V gene encodes CDR1 SGHKS and CDR2 YYEKEE (reference sequence).

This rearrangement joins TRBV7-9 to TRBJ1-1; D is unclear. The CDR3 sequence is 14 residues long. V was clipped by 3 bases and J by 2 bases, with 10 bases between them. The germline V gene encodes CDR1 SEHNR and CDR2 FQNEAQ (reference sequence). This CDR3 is CASSFTGINTEAFF. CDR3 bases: TGTGCCAGCAGCTTTACCGGGATCAACACTGAAGCTTTCTTT.

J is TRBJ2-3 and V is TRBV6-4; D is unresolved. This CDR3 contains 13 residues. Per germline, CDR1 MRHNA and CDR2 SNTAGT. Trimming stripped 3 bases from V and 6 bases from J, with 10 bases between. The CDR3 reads CASSEGEVDTQYF. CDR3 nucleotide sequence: TGTGCCAGCAGTGAAGGTGAGGTGGATACGCAGTATTTT.

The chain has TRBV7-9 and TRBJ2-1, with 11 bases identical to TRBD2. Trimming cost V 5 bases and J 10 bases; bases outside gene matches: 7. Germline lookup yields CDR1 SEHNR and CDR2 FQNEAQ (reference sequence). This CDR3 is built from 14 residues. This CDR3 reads CASSTLAGVLEQFF. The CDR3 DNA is TGTGCCAGCAGCACACTAGCGGGAGTTTTAGAGCAGTTCTTC. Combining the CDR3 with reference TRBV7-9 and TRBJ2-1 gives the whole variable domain DTGVSQNPRHKITKRGQNVTFRCDPISEHNRLYWYRQTLGQGPEFLTYFQNEAQLEKSRLLSDRFSAERPKGSFSTLEIQRTEQGDSAMYLCASSTLAGVLEQFFGPGTRLTVL.

Written as DNA, the CDR3 is TGTGCCAGTAGTCAGAAGGGGTTTGGCTACACCTTC. Its translation: CASSQKGFGYTF. The J gene is TRBJ1-2, the V gene TRBV19; a possible D gene is TRBD1 (5 bases). The CDR3 runs to 12 residues. Germline CDR1 is LNHDA and CDR2 is SQIVND (reference sequence). Trimming shortened V by 5 bases and J by 7 bases, and 11 bases separated the two germline ends.

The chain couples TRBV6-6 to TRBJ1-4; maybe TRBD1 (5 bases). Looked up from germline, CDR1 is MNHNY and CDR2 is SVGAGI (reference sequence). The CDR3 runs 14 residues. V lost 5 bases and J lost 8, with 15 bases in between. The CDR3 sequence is CASSRDGRLEKLFF. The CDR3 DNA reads TGTGCCAGCAGTAGGGACGGGAGGTTAGAAAAACTGTTTTTT.

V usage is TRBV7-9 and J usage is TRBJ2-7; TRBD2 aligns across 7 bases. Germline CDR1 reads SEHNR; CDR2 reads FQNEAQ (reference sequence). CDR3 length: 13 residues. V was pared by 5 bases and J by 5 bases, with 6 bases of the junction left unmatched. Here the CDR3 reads CASSLRLADEQYF. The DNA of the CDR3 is TGTGCCAGCAGCCTTCGACTAGCTGACGAGCAGTACTTC.

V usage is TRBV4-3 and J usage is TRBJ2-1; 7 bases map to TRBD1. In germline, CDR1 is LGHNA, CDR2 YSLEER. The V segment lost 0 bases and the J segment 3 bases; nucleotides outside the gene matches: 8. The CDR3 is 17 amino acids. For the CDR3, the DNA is TGCGCCAGCAGCCAAGATCTACGCGCAGGGGGCTACAATGAGCAGTTCTTC. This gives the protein CASSQDLRAGGYNEQFF.

The CDR3 protein is CASSQGIATETQYF. DNA for the CDR3: TGCGCCAGCAGCCAAGGGATAGCGACAGAGACCCAGTACTTC. The chain employs TRBV4-1 and TRBJ2-5; D may be TRBD2 (5 bases). Germline V gene data show CDR1 as MGHRA and CDR2 as YSYEKL. The CDR3 consists of 14 residues. V was trimmed by 1 base and J by 4 bases, leaving 10 bases between them.

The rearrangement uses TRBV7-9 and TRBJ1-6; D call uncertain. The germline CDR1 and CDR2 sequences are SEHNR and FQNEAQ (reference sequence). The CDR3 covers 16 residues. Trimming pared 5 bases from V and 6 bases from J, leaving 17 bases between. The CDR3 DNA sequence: TGTGCCAGCAGCCGATCCCAGGCGATTGGTAATTCACCCCTCCACTTT. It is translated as CASSRSQAIGNSPLHF.

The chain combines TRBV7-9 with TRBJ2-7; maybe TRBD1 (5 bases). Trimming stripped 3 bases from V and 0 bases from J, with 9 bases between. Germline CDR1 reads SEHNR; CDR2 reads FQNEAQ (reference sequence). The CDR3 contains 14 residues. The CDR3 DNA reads TGTGCCAGCAGCTTGGTGGGGCCCTCCTACGAGCAGTACTTC. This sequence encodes CASSLVGPSYEQYF. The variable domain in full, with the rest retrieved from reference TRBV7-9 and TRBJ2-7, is DTGVSQNPRHKITKRGQNVTFRCDPISEHNRLYWYRQTLGQGPEFLTYFQNEAQLEKSRLLSDRFSAERPKGSFSTLEIQRTEQGDSAMYLCASSLVGPSYEQYFGPGTRLTVT.

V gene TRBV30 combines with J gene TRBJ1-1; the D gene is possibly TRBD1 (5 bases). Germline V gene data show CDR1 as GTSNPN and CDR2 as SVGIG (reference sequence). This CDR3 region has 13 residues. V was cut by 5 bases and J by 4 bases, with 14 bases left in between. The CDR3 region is CAWAGRTLTEAFF. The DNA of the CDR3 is TGTGCCTGGGCGGGACGAACCCTCACTGAAGCTTTCTTT.

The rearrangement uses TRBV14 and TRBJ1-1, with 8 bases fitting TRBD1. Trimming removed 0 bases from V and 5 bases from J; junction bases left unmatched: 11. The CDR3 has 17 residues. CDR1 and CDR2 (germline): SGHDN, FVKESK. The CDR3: CASSQDRPRTGRTEAFF. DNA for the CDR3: TGTGCCAGCAGCCAAGATCGCCCGCGGACAGGGCGGACTGAAGCTTTCTTT.

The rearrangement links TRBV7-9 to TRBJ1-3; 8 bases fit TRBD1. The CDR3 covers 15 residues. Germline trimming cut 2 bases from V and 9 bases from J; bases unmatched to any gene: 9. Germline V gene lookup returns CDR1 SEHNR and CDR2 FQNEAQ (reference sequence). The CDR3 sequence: CASSLRWQGARTIYF. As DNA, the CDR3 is TGTGCCAGCAGCTTACGGTGGCAGGGGGCCCGCACCATATATTTT.

CDR3 sequence reads: CASREGEGPRNQPQHF. Here the CDR3 DNA reads TGTGCCAGCAGAGAAGGGGAGGGGCCAAGGAATCAGCCCCAGCATTTT. The V and J genes are TRBV28 and TRBJ1-5; D is perhaps TRBD1 (5 bases). The CDR3 sequence is 16 residues long. Trimming shortened V by 6 bases and J by 4 bases, and 19 bases separated the two germline ends. Germline assignment: CDR1 MDHEN and CDR2 SYDVKM.

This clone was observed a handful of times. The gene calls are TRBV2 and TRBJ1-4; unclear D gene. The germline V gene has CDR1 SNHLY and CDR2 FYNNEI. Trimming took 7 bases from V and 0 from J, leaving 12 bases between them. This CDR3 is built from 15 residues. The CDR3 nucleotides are TGTGCCAGCATATTACCTGACGCAACTAATGAAAAACTGTTTTTT. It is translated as CASILPDATNEKLFF.